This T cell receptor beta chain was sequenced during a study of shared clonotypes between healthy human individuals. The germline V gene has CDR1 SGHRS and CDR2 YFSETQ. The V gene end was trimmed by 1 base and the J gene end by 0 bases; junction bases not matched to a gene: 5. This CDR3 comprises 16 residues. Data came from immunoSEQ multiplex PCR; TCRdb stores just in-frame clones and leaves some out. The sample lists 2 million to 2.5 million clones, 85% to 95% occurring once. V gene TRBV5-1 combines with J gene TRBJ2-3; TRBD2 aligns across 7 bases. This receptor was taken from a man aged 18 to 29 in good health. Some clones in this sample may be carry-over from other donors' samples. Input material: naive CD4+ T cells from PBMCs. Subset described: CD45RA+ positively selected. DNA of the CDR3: TGCGCCAGCAGCTTGCCGAGAGCGGGGAGCACAGATACGCAGTATTTT. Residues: CASSLPRAGSTDTQYF.